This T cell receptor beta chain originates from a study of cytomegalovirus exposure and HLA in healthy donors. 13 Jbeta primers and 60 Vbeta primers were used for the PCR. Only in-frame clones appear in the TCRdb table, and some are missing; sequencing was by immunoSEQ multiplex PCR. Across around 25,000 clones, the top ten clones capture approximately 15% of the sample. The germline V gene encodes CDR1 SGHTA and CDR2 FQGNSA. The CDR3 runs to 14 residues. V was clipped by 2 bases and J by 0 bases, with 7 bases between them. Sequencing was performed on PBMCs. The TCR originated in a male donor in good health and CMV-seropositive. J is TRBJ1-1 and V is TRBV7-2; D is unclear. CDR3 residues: CASSLQALNTEAFF. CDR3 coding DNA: TGTGCCAGCAGCTTACAGGCTCTGAACACTGAAGCTTTCTTT.